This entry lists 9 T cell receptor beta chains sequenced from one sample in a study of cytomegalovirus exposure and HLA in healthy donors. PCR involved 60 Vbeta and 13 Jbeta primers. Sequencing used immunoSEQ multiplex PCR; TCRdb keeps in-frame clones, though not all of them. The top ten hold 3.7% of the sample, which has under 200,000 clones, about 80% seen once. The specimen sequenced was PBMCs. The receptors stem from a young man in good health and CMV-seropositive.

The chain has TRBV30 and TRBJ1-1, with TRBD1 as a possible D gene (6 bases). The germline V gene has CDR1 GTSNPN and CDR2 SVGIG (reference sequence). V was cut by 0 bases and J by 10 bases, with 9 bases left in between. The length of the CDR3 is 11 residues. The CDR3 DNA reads TGTGCCTGGAGTGTTCAAGGGGGAGCTTTCTTT. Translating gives CAWSVQGGAFF. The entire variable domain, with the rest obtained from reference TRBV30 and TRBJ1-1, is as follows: SQTIHQWPATLVQPVGSPLSLECTVEGTSNPNLYWYRQAAGRGLQLLFYSVGIGQISSEVPQNLSASRPQDRQFILSSKKLLLSDSGFYLCAWSVQGGAFFGQGTRLTVV.

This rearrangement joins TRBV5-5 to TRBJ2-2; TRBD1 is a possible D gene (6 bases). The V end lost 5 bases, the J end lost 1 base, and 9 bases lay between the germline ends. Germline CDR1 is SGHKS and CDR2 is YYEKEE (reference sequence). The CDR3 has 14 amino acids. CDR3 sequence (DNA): TGTGCCAGCAGTCGGACAGAGAACACCGGGGAGCTGTTTTTT. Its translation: CASSRTENTGELFF.

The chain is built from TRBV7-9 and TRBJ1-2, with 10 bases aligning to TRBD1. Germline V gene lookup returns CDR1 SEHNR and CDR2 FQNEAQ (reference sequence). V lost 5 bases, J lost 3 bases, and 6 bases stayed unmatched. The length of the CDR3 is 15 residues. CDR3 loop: CASSGDRGLDYGYTF. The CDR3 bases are TGTGCCAGCAGCGGAGACAGGGGGCTGGACTATGGCTACACCTTC.

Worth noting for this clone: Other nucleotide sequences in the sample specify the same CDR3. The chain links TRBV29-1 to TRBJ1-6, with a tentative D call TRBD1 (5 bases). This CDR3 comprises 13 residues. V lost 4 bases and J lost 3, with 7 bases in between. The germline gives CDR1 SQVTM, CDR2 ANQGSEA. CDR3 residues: CSVGQNYNSPLHF. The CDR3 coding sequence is TGCAGCGTTGGACAGAACTATAATTCACCCCTCCACTTT. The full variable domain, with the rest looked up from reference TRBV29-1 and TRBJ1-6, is SAVISQKPSRDICQRGTSLTIQCQVDSQVTMMFWYRQQPGQSLTLIATANQGSEATYESGFVIDKFPISRPNLTFSTLTVSNMSPEDSSIYLCSVGQNYNSPLHFGNGTRLTVT.

The CDR3 DNA reads TGTGCCAGCCGGACTAGCGGGGGGGAAGAGACCCAGTACTTC. Translation: CASRTSGGEETQYF. J is TRBJ2-5 and V is TRBV28; 15 nucleotides agree with TRBD2. With V trimmed by 8 bases and J by 3 bases, 1 base remained unmatched. The CDR3 sequence is 14 residues long. The V gene's germline CDR1 is MDHEN and CDR2 SYDVKM.

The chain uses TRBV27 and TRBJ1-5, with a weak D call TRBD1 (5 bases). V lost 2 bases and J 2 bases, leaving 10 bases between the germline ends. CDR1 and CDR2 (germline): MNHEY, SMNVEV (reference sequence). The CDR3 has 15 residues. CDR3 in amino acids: CASSLRGSGNQPQHF. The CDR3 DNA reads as TGTGCCAGCAGTTTACGGGGGTCGGGCAATCAGCCCCAGCATTTT.

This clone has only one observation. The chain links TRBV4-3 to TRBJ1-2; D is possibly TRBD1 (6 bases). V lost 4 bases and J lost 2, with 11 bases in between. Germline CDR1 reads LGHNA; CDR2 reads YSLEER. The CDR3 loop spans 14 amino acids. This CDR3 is CASSRDTGNYGYTF. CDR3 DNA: TGCGCCAGCAGCCGGGACACGGGCAACTATGGCTACACCTTC.

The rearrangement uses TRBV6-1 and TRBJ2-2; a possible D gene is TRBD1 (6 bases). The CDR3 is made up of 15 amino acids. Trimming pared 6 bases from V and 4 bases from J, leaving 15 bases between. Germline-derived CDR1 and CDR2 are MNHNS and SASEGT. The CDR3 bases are TGTGCCAGCAGCGAGACAACAGGGAGCACCGGGGAGCTGTTTTTT. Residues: CASSETTGSTGELFF.

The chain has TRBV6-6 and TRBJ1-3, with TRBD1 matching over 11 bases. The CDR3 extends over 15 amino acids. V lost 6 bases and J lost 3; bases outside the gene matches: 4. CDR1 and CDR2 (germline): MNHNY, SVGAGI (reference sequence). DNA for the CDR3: TGTGCCAGCAGACCGGACAGGGGGCATGGAAACACCATATATTTT. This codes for CASRPDRGHGNTIYF.